Reported below is one T cell receptor beta chain. This entry belongs to a study of blood T cell repertoires in COVID-19. Germline CDR1 reads SEHNR; CDR2 reads FQNEAQ (reference sequence). V trimming: 5 bases; J trimming: 0 bases; junction bases outside the gene matches: 6. This CDR3 contains 16 residues. Some clones are missing from TCRdb's copy, which holds only in-frame ones; the method was immunoSEQ multiplex PCR. The table lists fewer than 15,000 clones, nearly 90% of them singletons. The chain uses TRBV7-9 and TRBJ2-3; 9 positions agree with TRBD1. Sequences were obtained from peripheral blood. This clonotype originated in a human donor with active COVID-19. The donor label of this sample is uncertain. Here the CDR3 reads CASSKNRGHSTDTQYF. CDR3 DNA: TGTGCCAGCAGCAAAAACAGGGGGCACAGCACAGATACGCAGTATTTT.